A single sample is the source of the 19 T cell receptor beta chains below, sequenced in a study of breast tumors, draining lymph nodes, adjacent tissues. TCRdb itself ran the multiplex PCR reads through MiXCR, one entry per CDR3 protein. The sample has fewer than 200,000 distinct CDR3 sequences; roughly a third are singletons. Breast cancer patients provided tissue from their axillary draining lymph nodes. The sample comprised axillary lymph node tissue. These receptors were collected from a female donor with breast cancer. Some clones in this sample may be carry-over from other donors' samples.

Note on this clonotype: This may arise from a read error, as a much more abundant clone is one base away. The genes are TRBV12-5 and TRBJ1-2; 10 bases are shared with TRBD1. The CDR3 is 15 amino acids. Germline V CDR1 and CDR2: LGHNT, FRNRAP. V lost 2 bases, J lost 5 bases, and 5 bases stayed unmatched. The CDR3: CASGLRGQGRYGYTF. As DNA, the CDR3 is TGTGCTAGTGGTTTGAGGGGACAGGGGCGATATGGCTACACCTTC.

There are many counts of this clonotype. The V call is TRBV7-2, the J call TRBJ1-5; D is perhaps TRBD1 (5 bases). CDR3 length equals 16 residues. Deletions cut 1 base from V and 2 bases from J, with 12 bases between. Germline-derived CDR1 and CDR2 are SGHTA and FQGNSA. CDR3 protein: CASSLGAMGGNQPQHF. The CDR3 DNA sequence: TGTGCCAGCAGCTTAGGGGCCATGGGGGGCAATCAGCCCCAGCATTTT.

This clonotype was detected ten times or more. The chain has TRBV20-1 and TRBJ2-3, with D possibly matching TRBD2 (5 bases). V was trimmed by 5 bases and J by 6 bases, leaving 9 bases between them. Germline assignment: CDR1 DFQATT and CDR2 SNEGSKA (reference sequence). This CDR3 comprises 11 residues. The CDR3 loop reads CSAVLGDTQYF. The CDR3 DNA is TGCAGTGCTGTACTAGGGGATACGCAGTATTTT.

In this sample, this clonotype turned up many times. This rearrangement joins TRBV20-1 to TRBJ2-1; TRBD2 agrees at 11 bases. Germline V CDR1 and CDR2: DFQATT, SNEGSKA (reference sequence). This CDR3 has 19 amino acids. With 1 base clipped from V and 4 bases from J, the junction kept 15 bases outside the gene matches. The CDR3 is CSARGAGLAETTRYNEQFF. CDR3 bases: TGCAGTGCTAGAGGTGCGGGACTAGCGGAAACTACTCGTTACAATGAGCAGTTCTTC.

In its sample, this clonotype was seen many times. The chain uses TRBV19 and TRBJ2-1, with D possibly being TRBD2 (6 bases). The ends were cut back, 3 bases at V and 5 bases at J, with 14 bases in the middle. The CDR3 consists of 15 residues. Looked up from germline, CDR1 is LNHDA and CDR2 is SQIVND (reference sequence). CDR3 in DNA: TGTGCCAGTAGTATCCGGGACTCCGGCCACAATGAGCAGTTCTTC. Protein: CASSIRDSGHNEQFF.

With regard to this clonotype: One end of the junction is discordant with germline, which a read error may explain. V gene TRBV12-3 or TRBV12-4 combines with J gene TRBJ2-7, with D uncertain. The CDR3 has 11 amino acids. CDR3 DNA sequence: TGTGCCTGCAGTTTAAACTACGAGCAGTACTTC. It translates to CACSLNYEQYF.

The V gene is TRBV29-1, the J gene TRBJ2-3; 9 nucleotides match TRBD2. The CDR3 loop spans 14 amino acids. Trimming cost V 6 bases and J 6 bases; bases outside gene matches: 10. Germline V CDR1 and CDR2: SQVTM, ANQGSEA. The CDR3 DNA follows: TGCAGCGTGGAGGGCGGGGGGGCTAGCGATACGCAGTATTTT. Amino acids: CSVEGGGASDTQYF.

This clonotype was detected only a few times. This sequence may be a read error, since a much larger clone differs from it by one base. The chain couples TRBV6-6 to TRBJ2-5; D is possibly TRBD2 (6 bases). CDR3 size: 13 residues. The V end was cut by 8 bases, the J end by 0 bases, with 10 bases between. CDR1 and CDR2 from the germline V gene are MNHNY and SVGAGI (reference sequence). The CDR3 here is CASARTNQETQYF. The CDR3 bases are TGTGCCAGCGCTCGGACTAACCAAGAGACCCAGTACTTC.

The chain employs TRBV5-1 and TRBJ1-1; a possible D gene is TRBD1 (6 bases). V was clipped by 0 bases and J by 5 bases, with 11 bases between them. CDR1 is SGHRS, CDR2 YFSETQ, per germline. CDR3 size: 14 residues. Written as DNA, the CDR3 is TGCGCCAGCAGCTTGGAAACAGGGATGACTGAAGCTTTCTTT. The encoded protein is CASSLETGMTEAFF. The full variable domain, completed using reference TRBV5-1 and TRBJ1-1, is KAGVTQTPRYLIKTRGQQVTLSCSPISGHRSVSWYQQTPGQGLQFLFEYFSETQRNKGNFPGRFSGRQFSNSRSEMNVSTLELGDSALYLCASSLETGMTEAFFGQGTRLTVV.

Points on this clonotype: It may be a read error: a sequence one base away is much more abundant. The CDR3 carries no conserved terminal phenylalanine or tryptophan, so it likely arises from a read error. The chain joins TRBV20-1 to TRBJ2-7; D perhaps matches TRBD2 (5 bases). The CDR3 contains 10 residues. Between the trimmed V and J ends, which lost 1 base and 7 bases, there was a span of 5 bases. CDR1 is DFQATT, CDR2 SNEGSKA, per germline (reference sequence). The CDR3 bases are TGCAGTGCTAGAGCGGGAGAGCAGTACTCC. This gives the protein CSARAGEQYS.

This clonotype was counted at least ten times. The gene calls are TRBV9 and TRBJ2-2; TRBD1 might be the D (5 bases). Between the trimmed V and J ends, which lost 0 bases and 0 bases, there was a span of 9 bases. This CDR3 has 16 amino acids. In germline, CDR1 is SGDLS, CDR2 YYNGEE. CDR3 loop: CASSVGQGPNTGELFF. The DNA for the CDR3 is TGTGCCAGCAGCGTAGGTCAGGGCCCGAACACCGGGGAGCTGTTTTTT.

The table lists this clonotype with a few counts. The rearrangement uses TRBV6-1 and TRBJ2-3; 8 positions match TRBD2. The CDR3 consists of 16 residues. Looked up from germline, CDR1 is MNHNS and CDR2 is SASEGT. The V and J ends lost 3 bases and 4 bases, in that order; junction bases with no gene match: 9. The CDR3 reads CASSDLSGLGADTQYF. The CDR3 coding sequence is TGTGCCAGCAGTGATCTCTCGGGACTAGGGGCAGATACGCAGTATTTT.

A remark on this clonotype: A much larger clone sits a single nucleotide away, making a read error possible. The chain uses TRBV7-3 and TRBJ2-1; 12 bases agree with TRBD2. The length of the CDR3 is 15 residues. CDR1 is SGHTA and CDR2 is FQGTGA in the germline V gene. The CDR3 bases are TGTGCCGGCAGCTTAATTCTAGCGGGAGGGAATGAGCAGTTCTTC. Its protein product is CAGSLILAGGNEQFF.

This clonotype has just a few counts. The chain carries TRBV28 and TRBJ2-7, with D perhaps matching TRBD1 (6 bases). CDR3 length: 15 amino acids. In germline, CDR1 is MDHEN, CDR2 SYDVKM. V dropped 6 bases and J dropped 4 bases, with 19 bases sitting between them. The CDR3 loop is CASRRRTGLSYEQYF. The CDR3 DNA reads as TGTGCCAGCAGGAGAAGAACAGGGCTAAGTTACGAGCAGTACTTC. The full variable domain, rest sourced from reference TRBV28 and TRBJ2-7, is DVKVTQSSRYLVKRTGEKVFLECVQDMDHENMFWYRQDPGLGLRLIYFSYDVKMKEKGDIPEGYSVSREKKERFSLILESASTNQTSMYLCASRRRTGLSYEQYFGPGTRLTVT.

The chain recombines TRBV20-1 with TRBJ1-2, with D perhaps TRBD1 (5 bases). V was cut by 1 base and J by 3 bases, with 33 bases left in between. The CDR3 spans 21 residues. The germline CDR1 and CDR2 sequences are DFQATT and SNEGSKA (reference sequence). In DNA form, the CDR3 reads TGCAGTGCTAGAGTCGCGGGGGGGGAGGGCCACCCCTACGAGCAGTACTATGGCTACACCTTC. Protein product: CSARVAGGEGHPYEQYYGYTF.

This clonotype is a singleton in its sample. The chain is built from TRBV24-1 and TRBJ1-4; no definite D call. This CDR3 spans 13 amino acids. Between the trimmed V and J ends, which lost 2 bases and 10 bases, there was a span of 10 bases. The germline gives CDR1 KGHDR, CDR2 SFDVKD. The CDR3, as DNA: TGTGCCACCAGTGATTCCCCACGGGTAAAACTGTTTTTT. This sequence encodes CATSDSPRVKLFF.

This clonotype appeared many times. The chain is built from TRBV6-5 and TRBJ1-6, with D hard to call. Trimming cost V 6 bases and J 10 bases, with 25 bases left between them. This CDR3 region has 17 residues. CDR1 and CDR2 (germline): MNHEY, SVGAGI. The CDR3 DNA follows: TGTGCCAGCAGCTCAATTGTGGACGGGGTGGGTAGCTCACCCCTCCACTTT. Its translation: CASSSIVDGVGSSPLHF.

This rearrangement joins TRBV9 to TRBJ1-1; possible D gene TRBD1, 5 bases. Germline CDR1 and CDR2: SGDLS and YYNGEE. With 4 bases removed from V and 7 bases from J, the gap between germline ends came to 23 bases. CDR3 length: 16 amino acids. CDR3 sequence (DNA): TGTGCCAGCAGCACCACTGGGGGGGAAAACAGAATTGAAGCTTTCTTT. Translating it yields CASSTTGGENRIEAFF.

Remarks on this clonotype: A much larger clonotype is one base distant, so this may be a read error. The chain uses TRBV5-4 and TRBJ2-1; D gene ambiguous. Trimming cost V 3 bases and J 7 bases, with 8 bases left between them. Germline CDR1 is SGHNT and CDR2 is YYREEE (reference sequence). The CDR3 has 12 amino acids. CDR3: CASSSEGNEQFF. For the CDR3, the DNA is TGTGCCAGCAGCTCGGAAGGAAATGAGCAGTTCTTC. The full variable domain, rest sourced from reference TRBV5-4 and TRBJ2-1, is ETGVTQSPTHLIKTRGQQVTLRCSSQSGHNTVSWYQQALGQGPQFIFQYYREEENGRGNFPPRFSGLQFPNYSSELNVNALELDDSALYLCASSSEGNEQFFGPGTRLTVL.